This T cell receptor beta chain was captured in a study of CD8+CD57+ T cells in acquired aplastic anemia. Study-wide background: DNA per sorted CD4+ or CD8+ sample ranged roughly 0.17 to 27.4 ug, averaging roughly 3.2 ug. Researchers reported that healthy donors averaged around 10 million reads for CD4+ cells.

For CDR3 and TCR beta VDJ profiling, genomic DNA was the template used. TCRdb analysed the reads with MiXCR anew, one entry per CDR3 protein. The sample lists fewer than 200,000 distinct CDR3 sequences, under 75% occurring once. Germline assignment: CDR1 SGHDN and CDR2 FVKESK. Between the trimmed V and J ends, which lost 6 bases and 1 base, there was a span of 18 bases. The CDR3 consists of 16 residues. The specimen was sorted CD4+, CD8+, or CD8+CD57+ T cells (not recorded which) from PBMCs. The chain is built from TRBV14 and TRBJ2-5; D is ambiguous. The receptor comes from a human donor in good health. Here the CDR3 reads CASRVCARPTQETQYF. The DNA of the CDR3 is TGTGCCAGCAGGGTTTGTGCTCGGCCTACCCAAGAGACCCAGTACTTC.